One and the same sample provided the 26 T cell receptor beta chains below, sequenced in a study of technical replicates of blood from a handful of donors (dated by TCRdb to 2016 to 2017). The library relied on the immunoSEQ multiplex PCR assay. TCRdb stores this immuneACCESS table with in-frame sequences only. Part of the clones is absent; in the studies checked, under half of the shortfall reflects unresolved V genes, and no reason is known for the rest. A total of 55,000 to 80,000 clones appear in this sample, around 93% of them only once. Roughly 0.25% of the sample is taken by the ten largest. Sequenced: T cells isolated from PBMCs. The receptors were sampled from a human donor in good health.

This chain uses TRBV11-2 with TRBJ1-3; D remains unclear. Trimming removed 5 bases from V and 4 bases from J, with 3 bases in between. The length of the CDR3 is 11 residues. Germline CDR1 and CDR2: SGHAT and FQNNGV. In nucleotides, the CDR3 is TGTGCCAGCAGCCTCGGAAACACCATATATTTT. Residues: CASSLGNTIYF.

This chain joins TRBV4-1 and TRBJ2-2; D not certain. This CDR3 spans 12 amino acids. The V gene lost 2 bases and the J gene lost 7 bases, with 5 bases spanning the gap. From germline, CDR1 is MGHRA and CDR2 YSYEKL. CDR3 in DNA: TGCGCCAGCAGCCAAACAAACGGGGAGCTGTTTTTT. Residues: CASSQTNGELFF.

This clone appeared once. V usage is TRBV6-5 and J usage is TRBJ1-1; 7 bases align to TRBD1. This CDR3 is built from 12 residues. The germline CDR1 and CDR2 sequences are MNHEY and SVGAGI. With V trimmed by 8 bases and J by 3 bases, 3 bases remained unmatched. CDR3 residues: CASGTDHTEAFF. The DNA of the CDR3 is TGTGCCAGCGGGACAGATCACACTGAAGCTTTCTTT.

The CDR3 here is CASSQEASVQRMWSGEKLFF. The DNA of the CDR3 is TGTGCCAGCAGCCAAGAAGCTTCGGTCCAGCGAATGTGGAGCGGGGAAAAACTGTTTTTT. The rearrangement joins TRBV4-2 to TRBJ1-4, with no clear D. The germline V and J ends were trimmed by 0 bases and 8 bases, with 28 bases remaining between them. In germline, CDR1 is LGHNA, CDR2 YNFKEQ. CDR3 length equals 20 residues.

This sequence joins TRBV4-1 and TRBJ1-1, with no clear D. CDR3 length: 16 amino acids. Per germline, CDR1 MGHRA and CDR2 YSYEKL. Trimming removed 0 bases at V and 4 bases at J, with 15 bases between. CDR3 in DNA: TGCGCCAGCAGCCAAGATCGGAGGGCCCGGAGCACTGAAGCTTTCTTT. Its protein product is CASSQDRRARSTEAFF.

The V call is TRBV2, the J call TRBJ2-7, with D possibly matching TRBD1 (6 bases). Germline V CDR1 and CDR2: SNHLY, FYNNEI. CDR3 length: 13 residues. V lost 3 bases, J lost 5 bases, and 11 bases lay in between. CDR3 region: CASSEFWGHEQYF. The CDR3 DNA reads as TGTGCCAGCAGTGAGTTTTGGGGGCACGAGCAGTACTTC.

The V gene is TRBV5-1, the J gene TRBJ2-5; 7 nucleotides match TRBD2. The CDR3 covers 16 residues. With 4 bases clipped from V and 1 base from J, the junction kept 10 bases outside the gene matches. Germline loops: CDR1 SGHRS, CDR2 YFSETQ. The CDR3 loop is CASSVPAGVFQETQYF. The CDR3 DNA reads TGCGCCAGCAGCGTTCCTGCGGGGGTATTCCAAGAGACCCAGTACTTC. Looking up the rest from reference TRBV5-1 and TRBJ2-5 gives the full variable domain: KAGVTQTPRYLIKTRGQQVTLSCSPISGHRSVSWYQQTPGQGLQFLFEYFSETQRNKGNFPGRFSGRQFSNSRSEMNVSTLELGDSALYLCASSVPAGVFQETQYFGPGTRLLVL.

This clone has a handful of counts. The chain joins TRBV9 to TRBJ2-1; weak D call: TRBD1 (6 bases). V lost 0 bases, J lost 7 bases, and 17 bases lay in between. This CDR3 region has 16 residues. In germline, CDR1 is SGDLS, CDR2 YYNGEE. DNA of the CDR3: TGTGCCAGCAGCGTAGCTACGATGGCAGGGACAAATGAGCAGTTCTTC. Translation: CASSVATMAGTNEQFF.

V usage is TRBV13 and J usage is TRBJ1-1; perhaps TRBD1 as D (6 bases). The germline CDR1 and CDR2 sequences are PRHDT and FYEKMQ (reference sequence). The V end lost 2 bases, the J end lost 4 bases, and 14 bases lay between the germline ends. The CDR3 is 15 amino acids. In DNA, the CDR3 is TGTGCCAGCAGCTTAATACAGGGAGTAGGCACTGAAGCTTTCTTT. Its translation: CASSLIQGVGTEAFF. Full variable domain (rest looked up from reference TRBV13 and TRBJ1-1): AAGVIQSPRHLIKEKRETATLKCYPIPRHDTVYWYQQGPGQDPQFLISFYEKMQSDKGSIPDRFSAQQFSDYHSELNMSSLELGDSALYFCASSLIQGVGTEAFFGQGTRLTVV.

This rearrangement joins TRBV28 to TRBJ1-4; 9 positions match TRBD1. The CDR3 loop spans 17 amino acids. V shed 8 bases, J shed 0 bases, and the junction held 10 bases outside the gene matches. Germline loops: CDR1 MDHEN, CDR2 SYDVKM. The CDR3 DNA follows: TGTGCCAGCGCCGGGACAGGGAACGTTGCAACTAATGAAAAACTGTTTTTT. Amino acids: CASAGTGNVATNEKLFF.

This chain joins TRBV28 and TRBJ2-7, with 10 bases matching TRBD2. The germline CDR1 and CDR2 sequences are MDHEN and SYDVKM. This CDR3 has 12 amino acids. V lost 8 bases and J lost 4; bases outside the gene matches: 2. CDR3 bases: TGTGCCAGCGAGCGGGAGGGTTACGAGCAGTACTTC. This gives the protein CASEREGYEQYF.

The CDR3 loop is CASSPTGTGGREQYF. Here the CDR3 DNA reads TGCGCCAGCAGCCCAACCGGGACAGGGGGGAGGGAGCAGTACTTC. The J gene is TRBJ2-7, the V gene TRBV5-1; the match to TRBD1 covers 11 bases. V gave up 4 bases and J gave up 7 bases; unmatched junction bases: 10. This CDR3 is 15 amino acids long. The germline CDR1 and CDR2 sequences are SGHRS and YFSETQ.

V and J are TRBV11-3 and TRBJ1-2, with 9 bases fitting TRBD1. In germline, CDR1 is SGHNT, CDR2 YENEEA. This CDR3 has 16 amino acids. After removal of 1 base from V and 2 bases from J, the junction contained 5 bases not matched to a gene. The CDR3 reads CASSLGLGTGNYGYTF. The CDR3 nucleotides read TGTGCCAGCAGCTTAGGACTCGGGACAGGGAACTATGGCTACACCTTC.

This sequence joins TRBV2 and TRBJ1-4, with unresolved D. The CDR3 is made up of 16 amino acids. Trimming pared 0 bases from V and 7 bases from J, leaving 15 bases between. CDR1 and CDR2 (germline): SNHLY, FYNNEI. This chain's CDR3 is CASSEAVYVGGEKLFF. The DNA for the CDR3 is TGTGCCAGCAGTGAAGCGGTGTATGTCGGAGGTGAAAAACTGTTTTTT.

V and J are TRBV18 and TRBJ1-6; no reliable D call. Trimming took 3 bases from V and 9 from J, leaving 6 bases between them. Per germline, CDR1 KGHSH and CDR2 LQKENI. This CDR3 region has 12 residues. The CDR3 DNA reads as TGTGCCAGCTCACCCCTCGGTTCACCCCTCCACTTT. Translated: CASSPLGSPLHF.

This clone was seen just once. As DNA, the CDR3 is TGCGCCAGCAGCATGGGGAACATGGCGGGGGTTTATAAAGATACGCAGTATTTT. Translation: CASSMGNMAGVYKDTQYF. The chain couples TRBV5-1 to TRBJ2-3, with 7 bases aligning to TRBD2. Germline values: CDR1 SGHRS, CDR2 YFSETQ. The CDR3 totals 18 residues. Losses at the gene ends were 4 bases for V and 5 bases for J; bases not matched to a gene: 19.

The gene calls are TRBV7-9 and TRBJ2-5, with a tentative D call TRBD2 (6 bases). Germline V gives CDR1 SEHNR, CDR2 FQNEAQ (reference sequence). V was cut by 2 bases and J by 5 bases, with 15 bases left in between. The CDR3 has 15 residues. CDR3 nucleotide sequence: TGTGCCAGCAGCTTACCCAGACTAGTCACGGAGACCCAGTACTTC. Its protein is CASSLPRLVTETQYF.

This clone was recorded only once. This chain connects TRBV9 to TRBJ1-2; D unresolved. The CDR3 consists of 16 residues. V was pared by 3 bases and J by 6 bases, with 21 bases between. Germline V gene sequence: CDR1 SGDLS, CDR2 YYNGEE. The CDR3 DNA reads TGTGCCAGCAGCGCCCCCCCGGGCGGGTCTATCAATGGCTACACCTTC. The encoded protein is CASSAPPGGSINGYTF. The full variable domain, completed using reference TRBV9 and TRBJ1-2, is DSGVTQTPKHLITATGQRVTLRCSPRSGDLSVYWYQQSLDQGLQFLIQYYNGEERAKGNILERFSAQQFPDLHSELNLSSLELGDSALYFCASSAPPGGSINGYTFGSGTRLTVV.

The rearrangement joins TRBV13 to TRBJ1-1; 9 bases fit TRBD1. CDR1 is PRHDT and CDR2 is FYEKMQ in the germline V gene (reference sequence). V was clipped by 3 bases and J by 4 bases; unmatched bases: 9. CDR3 length equals 16 residues. CDR3 in amino acids: CASSFTGGRKGTEAFF. CDR3 coding DNA: TGTGCCAGCAGCTTCACAGGGGGCCGTAAGGGCACTGAAGCTTTCTTT.

The chain uses TRBV5-1 and TRBJ1-6, with 8 bases fitting TRBD1. The CDR3 length is 15 residues. V lost 4 bases and J lost 7; bases outside the gene matches: 7. The V gene's germline CDR1 is SGHRS and CDR2 YFSETQ. CDR3 nucleotides: TGCGCCAGCAGCCCCGGGACAGGAGACAATTCACCCCTCCACTTT. This gives the protein CASSPGTGDNSPLHF.

V usage is TRBV11-3 and J usage is TRBJ2-1; D might be TRBD2 (6 bases). CDR1 is SGHNT, CDR2 YENEEA, per germline. The length of the CDR3 is 18 residues. V gave up 2 bases and J gave up 0 bases, with 17 bases separating them. Here the CDR3 reads CASSLPGSRKSSYNEQFF. DNA of the CDR3: TGTGCCAGCAGCTTACCCGGGAGCCGGAAAAGCTCCTACAATGAGCAGTTCTTC.

The V and J genes are TRBV7-9 and TRBJ1-5, with D unclear. The CDR3 totals 13 residues. V lost 3 bases, J lost 4 bases, and 7 bases lay in between. The germline V gene has CDR1 SEHNR and CDR2 FQNEAQ (reference sequence). For the CDR3, the DNA is TGTGCCAGCAGCTTTCGCCAGAATCAGCCCCAGCATTTT. Its protein product is CASSFRQNQPQHF. Filled out from reference TRBV7-9 and TRBJ1-5, the complete variable domain reads DTGVSQNPRHKITKRGQNVTFRCDPISEHNRLYWYRQTLGQGPEFLTYFQNEAQLEKSRLLSDRFSAERPKGSFSTLEIQRTEQGDSAMYLCASSFRQNQPQHFGDGTRLSIL.

V usage is TRBV19 and J usage is TRBJ2-6; D is undetermined. Trimming took 0 bases from V and 3 from J, leaving 6 bases between them. CDR1 is LNHDA and CDR2 is SQIVND in the germline V gene (reference sequence). The CDR3 extends over 15 amino acids. CDR3 bases: TGTGCCAGTAGTATAGACCCAGGTGGGGCCAACGTCCTGACTTTC. Amino acid sequence: CASSIDPGGANVLTF.

The chain has TRBV29-1 and TRBJ1-5; 8 bases are shared with TRBD1. CDR3 length: 13 amino acids. Looked up from germline, CDR1 is SQVTM and CDR2 is ANQGSEA. Germline trimming cut 6 bases from V and 5 bases from J; bases unmatched to any gene: 6. CDR3 amino acids: CSVTPGGDQPQHF. Written as DNA, the CDR3 is TGCAGCGTAACCCCAGGGGGCGATCAGCCCCAGCATTTT.

This chain connects TRBV19 to TRBJ2-7, with TRBD1 matching 10 bases. The V segment lost 5 bases and the J segment 6 bases; nucleotides outside the gene matches: 10. CDR3 size: 15 residues. Germline assignment: CDR1 LNHDA and CDR2 SQIVND (reference sequence). The DNA of the CDR3 is TGTGCCAGTAGTGCGACGGGACAGGGGTTTTCCGAGCAGTACTTC. Translated: CASSATGQGFSEQYF.

The rearrangement links TRBV5-1 to TRBJ1-1, with 10 nucleotides matching TRBD1. The V gene end was trimmed by 4 bases and the J gene end by 2 bases; junction bases not matched to a gene: 2. This CDR3 is built from 14 residues. Per germline, CDR1 SGHRS and CDR2 YFSETQ. DNA of the CDR3: TGCGCCAGCAGCGGGACAGGGGATAACACTGAAGCTTTCTTT. It translates to CASSGTGDNTEAFF.